Presented here are 3 T cell receptor beta chains from one specimen sequenced in a study of T-cell reconstitution after alpha-beta-depleted transplantation in children. Preparation of the TCRbeta library used unique molecular identifiers. Each CDR3 protein gets one entry after TCRdb re-called the PCR reads with MiXCR. The data contain about 360,000 distinct CDR3 sequences, less than 15% of them singletons. Sequences were derived from PBMCs, sampled from the stem cell graft. These receptors came from a human donor who donated a stem cell graft to a child with Fanconi anemia.

This clonotype appeared many times. This chain uses TRBV11-2 with TRBJ2-1, with D perhaps matching TRBD2 (6 bases). The CDR3 is made up of 16 amino acids. The V gene's germline CDR1 is SGHAT and CDR2 FQNNGV. Trimming removed 5 bases at V and 3 bases at J, with 17 bases between. The CDR3 DNA reads TGTGCCAGCAGCACCTCCGCCCCGGGACTCTACAATGAGCAGTTCTTC. Translating it yields CASSTSAPGLYNEQFF.

The chain carries TRBV3-1 and TRBJ2-5; D gene unclear. Germline assignment: CDR1 LGHDT and CDR2 YNNKEL (reference sequence). The CDR3 is 13 residues long. V was shortened by 0 bases and J by 4 bases, with 6 bases between the two germline ends. For the CDR3, the DNA is TGTGCCAGCAGCCAAGATAATGGAGAGACCCAGTACTTC. It yields the protein CASSQDNGETQYF.

The gene calls are TRBV19 and TRBJ2-3; the D call may be TRBD1 or TRBD2 (5 bases each). The germline V and J ends were trimmed by 5 bases and 5 bases, with 17 bases remaining between them. The length of the CDR3 is 15 residues. CDR1 is LNHDA, CDR2 SQIVND, per germline (reference sequence). The CDR3 DNA sequence: TGTGCCAGTAGTTGGGACCGAGAGAGTCTAGATACGCAGTATTTT. Its translation is CASSWDRESLDTQYF.